Presented here are 31 T cell receptor beta chains from one specimen sequenced in a study of cytomegalovirus exposure and HLA in healthy donors. The study ran its PCR with 60 Vbeta and 13 Jbeta primers. Assay used: immunoSEQ multiplex PCR; TCRdb lists only in-frame clones, some missing. This sample yields roughly 160,000 clones, of which approximately 77% are seen a single time; less than 4.5% belongs to the top ten. The sample was PBMCs. These receptors all stem from a man in his thirties or forties in good health and CMV-seropositive.

The genes are TRBV27 and TRBJ2-1; 9 bases are shared with TRBD1. Germline V CDR1 and CDR2: MNHEY, SMNVEV (reference sequence). The ends lost 6 bases at V and 5 bases at J; junction bases unmatched: 11. There are 16 residues in the CDR3. The CDR3 bases are TGTGCCAGCAGCCACCTATACAGGGGGCGCGACAATGAGCAGTTCTTC. Protein: CASSHLYRGRDNEQFF.

The chain recombines TRBV10-3 with TRBJ2-5; 9 bases align to TRBD1. Judging by the DNA end, TRBJ2-7 fits better; the J call may be wrong. CDR3 length: 14 residues. In germline, CDR1 is ENHRY, CDR2 SYGVKD. CDR3 amino acids: CAINPGQGTYEQYF. CDR3 bases: TGTGCCATCAATCCGGGACAGGGCACCTACGAGCAGTACTTC.

The chain combines TRBV6-6 with TRBJ1-5, with TRBD1 matching over 7 bases. CDR3 length equals 14 residues. From germline, CDR1 is MNHNY and CDR2 SVGAGI (reference sequence). Trimming removed 6 bases from V and 2 bases from J; junction bases left unmatched: 4. DNA of the CDR3: TGTGCCAGCAGCCGAGACAGGGGCAATCAGCCCCAGCATTTT. This translates into CASSRDRGNQPQHF.

In this sample, this clone turned up once. V is TRBV27 and J is TRBJ1-6, with D possibly matching TRBD1 (6 bases). Germline assignment: CDR1 MNHEY and CDR2 SMNVEV (reference sequence). The CDR3 runs 15 residues. The V and J ends lost 2 bases and 9 bases respectively, with 14 bases between them. The CDR3 region has the DNA TGTGCCAGCAGTTTAGGGGGGGCCCCCATTTCACCCCTCCACTTT. As protein: CASSLGGAPISPLHF.

The chain carries TRBV4-1 and TRBJ2-2; a possible D gene is TRBD1 (5 bases). The germline CDR1 and CDR2 sequences are MGHRA and YSYEKL. Trimming took off 4 bases at V and 8 bases at J, with 20 bases between the two ends. The CDR3 is 16 amino acids. The CDR3, as DNA: TGCGCCAGCAGCCTAGGTGTGGACACGCTCGGGGGGGAGCTGTTTTTT. The encoded protein is CASSLGVDTLGGELFF.

The genes are TRBV7-2 and TRBJ1-2; tentative D call: TRBD1 (5 bases). Trimming took 1 base from V and 2 from J, leaving 11 bases between them. Germline V gene sequence: CDR1 SGHTA, CDR2 FQGNSA. The CDR3 spans 15 residues. The CDR3: CASSLGYRGNYGYTF. The CDR3 DNA reads as TGTGCCAGCAGCTTAGGTTATCGGGGGAACTATGGCTACACCTTC.

The chain couples TRBV28 to TRBJ2-5; a possible D gene is TRBD1 (5 bases). The CDR3 is 13 residues long. Trimming stripped 4 bases from V and 0 bases from J, with 6 bases between. CDR1 is MDHEN and CDR2 is SYDVKM in the germline V gene. CDR3 nucleotides: TGTGCCAGCAGTTCGACAGACCAAGAGACCCAGTACTTC. Translating gives CASSSTDQETQYF.

The rearrangement links TRBV11-2 to TRBJ1-5; D is perhaps TRBD1 (6 bases). V was cut by 0 bases and J by 7 bases, with 16 bases left in between. The germline V gene encodes CDR1 SGHAT and CDR2 FQNNGV. This CDR3 has 16 amino acids. The CDR3 nucleotides read TGTGCCAGCAGCTTAGATGCGGTACAGGGCTTACAGCCCCAGCATTTT. Protein sequence: CASSLDAVQGLQPQHF.

The chain is built from TRBV7-9 and TRBJ2-5, with 7 bases aligning to TRBD2. The CDR3 spans 13 residues. The germline gives CDR1 SEHNR, CDR2 FQNEAQ (reference sequence). The V gene end was trimmed by 7 bases and the J gene end by 3 bases; junction bases not matched to a gene: 5. The CDR3 nucleotides are TGTGCCAGCAAGCCAGCGGGGAAAGAGACCCAGTACTTC. It codes for CASKPAGKETQYF. The full variable domain, completed using reference TRBV7-9 and TRBJ2-5, is DTGVSQNPRHKITKRGQNVTFRCDPISEHNRLYWYRQTLGQGPEFLTYFQNEAQLEKSRLLSDRFSAERPKGSFSTLEIQRTEQGDSAMYLCASKPAGKETQYFGPGTRLLVL.

The V and J genes are TRBV11-2 and TRBJ2-7, with no clear D. V dropped 5 bases and J dropped 5 bases, with 7 bases sitting between them. CDR1 and CDR2 from the germline V gene are SGHAT and FQNNGV. The CDR3 spans 11 residues. In DNA form, the CDR3 reads TGTGCCAGCAGCCTCCTAGACGAGCAGTACTTC. This gives the protein CASSLLDEQYF.

The chain recombines TRBV5-4 with TRBJ2-7, with 11 bases lining up with TRBD1. CDR1 is SGHNT and CDR2 is YYREEE in the germline V gene (reference sequence). After removal of 4 bases from V and 7 bases from J, the junction contained 7 bases not matched to a gene. This CDR3 is built from 14 residues. CDR3 region: CASSKGQGVGEQYF. DNA of the CDR3: TGTGCCAGCAGCAAGGGACAGGGGGTGGGGGAGCAGTACTTC.

The gene calls are TRBV28 and TRBJ2-5; 13 nucleotides agree with TRBD2. CDR1 is MDHEN and CDR2 is SYDVKM in the germline V gene. The CDR3 loop spans 15 amino acids. V was pared by 3 bases and J by 4 bases, with 2 bases of the junction left unmatched. The CDR3 protein is CASSFGTSGAETQYF. CDR3 bases: TGTGCCAGCAGTTTTGGGACTAGCGGGGCAGAGACCCAGTACTTC.

This clone was observed a few times. This chain joins TRBV28 and TRBJ1-5; 7 nucleotides align to TRBD1. Germline CDR1 and CDR2: MDHEN and SYDVKM. The trim removed 7 bases at V and 6 bases at J, leaving 9 bases unmatched. The CDR3 consists of 14 residues. This CDR3 is CASTLLRGSQPQHF. CDR3 nucleotide sequence: TGTGCCAGCACCCTGCTCAGGGGGTCTCAGCCCCAGCATTTT.

In this sample, this clone turned up a few times. This sequence joins TRBV7-2 and TRBJ2-7; D ambiguous. CDR1 and CDR2 from the germline V gene are SGHTA and FQGNSA. V gave up 4 bases and J gave up 2 bases, with 9 bases separating them. The CDR3 has 13 residues. The CDR3 DNA reads TGTGCCAGCAGCTCCCGGGTCCCCTACGAGCAGTACTTC. Amino acid sequence: CASSSRVPYEQYF.

The rearrangement uses TRBV5-1 and TRBJ1-5, with 7 bases that match TRBD1. The CDR3 length is 15 residues. V shed 3 bases, J shed 4 bases, and the junction held 7 bases outside the gene matches. The germline CDR1 and CDR2 sequences are SGHRS and YFSETQ. The CDR3 loop is CASSSGTDLNQPQHF. DNA of the CDR3: TGCGCCAGCAGCTCAGGGACAGACCTAAATCAGCCCCAGCATTTT. Supplemented by reference TRBV5-1 and TRBJ1-5, the full variable domain reads KAGVTQTPRYLIKTRGQQVTLSCSPISGHRSVSWYQQTPGQGLQFLFEYFSETQRNKGNFPGRFSGRQFSNSRSEMNVSTLELGDSALYLCASSSGTDLNQPQHFGDGTRLSIL.

V is TRBV7-9 and J is TRBJ1-5, with TRBD1 matching over 7 bases. V was pared by 8 bases and J by 3 bases, with 4 bases of the junction left unmatched. In germline, CDR1 is SEHNR, CDR2 FQNEAQ (reference sequence). This CDR3 has 13 residues. CDR3 region: CASGTGDNQPQHF. DNA for the CDR3: TGTGCCAGCGGAACAGGGGACAATCAGCCCCAGCATTTT.

The genes are TRBV5-1 and TRBJ2-1; 9 positions match TRBD2. The germline CDR1 and CDR2 sequences are SGHRS and YFSETQ. After removal of 4 bases from V and 7 bases from J, the junction contained 9 bases not matched to a gene. The CDR3 extends over 15 amino acids. The CDR3 sequence is CASSVAGADLNEQFF. In nucleotides, the CDR3 is TGCGCCAGCAGCGTAGCGGGGGCCGACCTGAATGAGCAGTTCTTC.

The chain couples TRBV5-5 to TRBJ1-6; the D gene is possibly TRBD1 (6 bases). V lost 6 bases and J lost 0, with 16 bases in between. The germline CDR1 and CDR2 sequences are SGHKS and YYEKEE (reference sequence). The CDR3 runs to 17 residues. CDR3 residues: CASTGGGYSSYNSPLHF. The CDR3 coding sequence is TGTGCCAGCACGGGAGGGGGGTATAGCTCCTATAATTCACCCCTCCACTTT. The whole variable domain, remainder taken from reference TRBV5-5 and TRBJ1-6, is DAGVTQSPTHLIKTRGQQVTLRCSPISGHKSVSWYQQVLGQGPQFIFQYYEKEERGRGNFPDRFSARQFPNYSSELNVNALLLGDSALYLCASTGGGYSSYNSPLHFGNGTRLTVT.

This sequence joins TRBV9 and TRBJ1-2, with D hard to call. Between the trimmed V and J ends, which lost 3 bases and 7 bases, there was a span of 13 bases. The CDR3 consists of 13 residues. The germline V gene encodes CDR1 SGDLS and CDR2 YYNGEE. DNA for the CDR3: TGTGCCAGCAGCGCGAACATGCGGGGTGGCTACACCTTC. Translating it yields CASSANMRGGYTF.

The V gene is TRBV6-1, the J gene TRBJ1-5, with 9 bases lining up with TRBD1. In germline, CDR1 is MNHNS, CDR2 SASEGT. The CDR3 contains 12 residues. After removal of 2 bases from V and 12 bases from J, the junction contained 2 bases not matched to a gene. The CDR3 region is CASSESDRGQHF. CDR3 DNA sequence: TGTGCCAGCAGTGAATCGGACAGGGGCCAGCATTTT.

This rearrangement joins TRBV5-1 to TRBJ1-2, with D tentatively TRBD1 (6 bases). V lost 1 base and J lost 3, with 10 bases in between. This CDR3 spans 14 amino acids. In germline, CDR1 is SGHRS, CDR2 YFSETQ. The CDR3 protein is CASSLSEGDYGYTF. CDR3 bases: TGCGCCAGCAGCTTGTCCGAGGGGGACTATGGCTACACCTTC.

This clone turned up a few times. V gene TRBV7-3 combines with J gene TRBJ2-5; 7 bases line up with TRBD1. Germline V gene lookup returns CDR1 SGHTA and CDR2 FQGTGA. V lost 5 bases to trimming and J lost 4 bases; unmatched junction nucleotides: 4. This CDR3 spans 13 amino acids. CDR3 residues: CASSRGQRETQYF. The CDR3, as DNA: TGTGCCAGCAGCCGGGGACAGAGAGAGACCCAGTACTTC.

The chain combines TRBV9 with TRBJ1-3, with a possible D match to TRBD1 (6 bases). Germline CDR1 SGDLS, CDR2 YYNGEE. Trimming took 5 bases from V and 7 from J, leaving 10 bases between them. The CDR3 totals 12 residues. CDR3 sequence: CASRKDSNTIYF. The CDR3 DNA is TGTGCCAGCAGGAAGGACAGCAACACCATATATTTT. Complete variable domain (other parts from reference TRBV9 and TRBJ1-3): DSGVTQTPKHLITATGQRVTLRCSPRSGDLSVYWYQQSLDQGLQFLIQYYNGEERAKGNILERFSAQQFPDLHSELNLSSLELGDSALYFCASRKDSNTIYFGEGSWLTVV.

This sequence joins TRBV28 and TRBJ1-1; 8 positions agree with TRBD1. Germline V gene sequence: CDR1 MDHEN, CDR2 SYDVKM. The CDR3 is 12 residues long. Trimming at V came to 9 bases and at J to 8 bases, leaving 8 bases not matched to a gene. This chain's CDR3 is CASHDRGEEAFF. CDR3 DNA sequence: TGTGCCAGTCATGACAGGGGCGAGGAAGCTTTCTTT.

The J gene is TRBJ2-7, the V gene TRBV18; D is possibly TRBD2 (5 bases). The CDR3 spans 13 residues. From germline, CDR1 is KGHSH and CDR2 LQKENI. V was clipped by 2 bases and J by 7 bases, with 12 bases between them. For the CDR3, the DNA is TGTGCCAGCTCACCAGGTGCCCCGGGGGAGCAGTACTTC. The encoded protein is CASSPGAPGEQYF.

This clone was detected once. J is TRBJ2-3 and V is TRBV6-5; 7 positions match TRBD1. CDR1 is MNHEY and CDR2 is SVGAGI in the germline V gene. Trimming cost V 4 bases and J 4 bases; bases outside gene matches: 11. The CDR3 length is 16 residues. The CDR3 loop reads CASSLNRDRMADTQYF. The CDR3, as DNA: TGTGCCAGCAGTTTAAATCGGGACAGAATGGCAGATACGCAGTATTTT.

The chain has TRBV28 and TRBJ1-6, with TRBD1 matching over 8 bases. V was pared by 7 bases and J by 10 bases, with 9 bases of the junction left unmatched. CDR3 size: 14 residues. The germline V gene encodes CDR1 MDHEN and CDR2 SYDVKM. The CDR3 DNA is TGTGCCAGCATTTCACCGACAGGGGAGTCACCCCTCCACTTT. This sequence encodes CASISPTGESPLHF.

J is TRBJ2-6 and V is TRBV9, with 10 positions matching TRBD1. CDR1 and CDR2 from the germline V gene are SGDLS and YYNGEE. This CDR3 has 16 amino acids. After removal of 4 bases from V and 2 bases from J, the junction contained 3 bases not matched to a gene. CDR3 protein: CASSPGTGAGANVLTF. CDR3 bases: TGTGCCAGCAGCCCGGGGACAGGGGCTGGGGCCAACGTCCTGACTTTC.

The chain couples TRBV29-1 to TRBJ1-4; a weak D match, TRBD1 (6 bases). CDR1 and CDR2 (germline): SQVTM, ANQGSEA. The CDR3 runs 16 residues. The V end was cut by 6 bases, the J end by 4 bases, with 21 bases between. In nucleotides, the CDR3 is TGCAGCGTCTCCGGGACACTGGGAAGGGTTAATGAAAAACTGTTTTTT. Protein: CSVSGTLGRVNEKLFF. The full variable domain, its missing parts supplied by reference TRBV29-1 and TRBJ1-4, is SAVISQKPSRDICQRGTSLTIQCQVDSQVTMMFWYRQQPGQSLTLIATANQGSEATYESGFVIDKFPISRPNLTFSTLTVSNMSPEDSSIYLCSVSGTLGRVNEKLFFGSGTQLSVL.

The chain employs TRBV2 and TRBJ2-7; no reliable D call. CDR3 size: 12 residues. Between the trimmed V and J ends, which lost 6 bases and 0 bases, there was a span of 6 bases. From germline, CDR1 is SNHLY and CDR2 FYNNEI. For the CDR3, the DNA is TGTGCCAGCAGCTCCAGCTCCTACGAGCAGTACTTC. This codes for CASSSSSYEQYF. Based on the CDR3 plus reference TRBV2 and TRBJ2-7, the full variable domain is EPEVTQTPSHQVTQMGQEVILRCVPISNHLYFYWYRQILGQKVEFLVSFYNNEISEKSEIFDDQFSVERPDGSNFTLKIRSTKLEDSAMYFCASSSSSYEQYFGPGTRLTVT.

The chain combines TRBV5-4 with TRBJ2-1; D uncertain. From germline, CDR1 is SGHNT and CDR2 YYREEE (reference sequence). CDR3 length: 13 amino acids. V lost 0 bases and J lost 5, with 6 bases in between. The CDR3 region has the DNA TGTGCCAGCAGCTTGGTGGAGAACAATGAGCAGTTCTTC. Its protein is CASSLVENNEQFF. Full variable domain (remainder filled in from reference TRBV5-4 and TRBJ2-1): ETGVTQSPTHLIKTRGQQVTLRCSSQSGHNTVSWYQQALGQGPQFIFQYYREEENGRGNFPPRFSGLQFPNYSSELNVNALELDDSALYLCASSLVENNEQFFGPGTRLTVL.